The entry below gives a single T cell receptor (beta chain) sequence along with its context. Other nucleotide sequences from this sample produce the same CDR3. Trimming pared 0 bases from V and 13 bases from J, leaving 14 bases between. The CDR3 extends over 14 amino acids. CDR1 and CDR2 (germline): SGHRS, YFSETQ. The data were taken from a study of blood T cell repertoires in COVID-19. Some clones are missing from TCRdb's copy, which holds only in-frame ones; the method was immunoSEQ multiplex PCR. This table has fewer than 200,000 clones, roughly 88% appearing once. The genes are TRBV5-1 and TRBJ1-6; the D gene is possibly TRBD1 (5 bases). The clonotype was recovered from a woman of 80 years or more with active or convalescent COVID-19. The sequenced sample was peripheral blood. As DNA, the CDR3 is TGCGCCAGCAGCTTGGAGGCTGGACAATCGCCCCTCCACTTT. Its translation is CASSLEAGQSPLHF.